This TCR beta chain appears in the sequencing data of a study of T cell responses to AZD1222 COVID-19 vaccine. Overall study findings and caveats: The donor group comprised mostly white British people and more females; the analysis possibly underestimated clonal diversity. Epitopes outside B.1.351 and B.1.1.7 mutated regions reportedly drew nearly half of spike TCRs. Without day 14 samples, only post-peak T cell repertoires were studied.

Between the trimmed V and J ends, which lost 2 bases and 2 bases, there was a span of 10 bases. The V gene's germline CDR1 is KGHSH and CDR2 LQKENI. The CDR3 spans 14 residues. The table came from immunoSEQ multiplex PCR; TCRdb's copy has only in-frame clones and leaves some out. The table includes 130,000 to 150,000 clones, about 81% detected once. A remark on this clone: Its matching antigen is unknown.

The sample in question was peripheral blood, obtained on day 0 of MenACWY control vaccination. This clonotype was obtained from an adult in good health. The rearrangement links TRBV18 to TRBJ2-7; unclear D gene. The CDR3 here is CASSPEPRPYEQYV. The CDR3 nucleotides read TGTGCCAGCTCACCAGAGCCCAGGCCCTACGAGCAGTACGTC.